This T cell receptor (beta chain) was recovered during a study of identifying expanded T cells in peripheral blood. The V and J ends lost 4 bases and 2 bases respectively, with 15 bases between them. The CDR3 is made up of 15 amino acids. Germline loops: CDR1 MNHNS, CDR2 SASEGT. Regarding the study as a whole: Variance in clone template counts between roughly 2-week samples significantly increased with total template count across all healthy donors.

With respect to this clone: Its antigen is unidentified.

Using immunoSEQ multiplex PCR, the repertoire was profiled, and TCRdb retains in-frame clones only, with some absent. The data contain tens of thousands of clones, roughly 87% of them singletons. Collection occurred without any documented infections or immune events in donors. The V gene is TRBV6-1, the J gene TRBJ2-7; TRBD1 or TRBD2 may be the D gene (5 bases each). This clonotype was obtained from a person aged 18 to 70 in good health. Material for sequencing was blood. This CDR3 is CASSVVGTDTYEQYF. DNA for the CDR3: TGTGCCAGCAGTGTCGTCGGGACCGATACCTACGAGCAGTACTTC.